A single T cell receptor beta chain is shown here with its context. Its antigen is still unknown. The source of the sample is a study of OX40 agonist ivuxolimab in advanced cancers. General study results and limits: Dose levels from 0.1 to 3.0 mg/kg saw CD4+ and CD8+ blood T cells expand clonally by week 6. On average, CD8+ T cells had more expanded clones than CD4+.

Sequenced by immunoSEQ multiplex PCR; TCRdb stores in-frame clones only, minus some. This table holds fewer than 65,000 clones, around 93% found once. This TCR came from an adult with an advanced solid tumor such as melanoma, head and neck, liver or kidney cancer. The specimen was CD4+ or CD8+ T cells sorted from blood, collected in a trial of the OX40 agonist ivuxolimab.

The CDR3: CASSPGEQFF. CDR3 nucleotides: TGTGCCAGCAGCCCCGGGGAGCAGTTCTTC. The V and J genes are TRBV9 and TRBJ2-1; D is ambiguous. V was shortened by 4 bases and J by 10 bases, with 6 bases between the two germline ends. The germline V gene encodes CDR1 SGDLS and CDR2 YYNGEE. CDR3 length equals 10 residues.